A selection of T cell receptor beta chains follows, all from one sample in a study of T cell changes during pregnancy in multiple sclerosis. Sequenced by immunoSEQ multiplex PCR; TCRdb stores in-frame clones only, minus some. The sample has about 65,000 clones; 85% to 95% are singletons. Sequencing used CD8+ T cells from peripheral blood mononuclear cells, obtained in the third trimester of pregnancy. These receptors were collected from a female donor in good health, enrolled as a control in a pregnancy study. The CDR3 runs from the conserved cysteine through the conserved F or W. D genes are given only for firm matches. Size is omitted from some rows. Given values are once, few, many or a class for expanded clones.

d_call j_call clone_size v_call cdr3_nt cdr3_aa
TRBD2 TRBJ2-3 NA TRBV4-1 TGCGCCAGCACGCTTAGCGGGGGGGCAGATACGCAGTATTTT CASTLSGGADTQYF
NA TRBJ2-7 once TRBV30 TGTGCCTGGGGGGTGGGGCCCGCCTACGAGCAGTACTTC CAWGVGPAYEQYF
NA TRBJ1-1 NA TRBV19 TGTGCCAGCCTTTTGTCAGGTCGGAACACTGAAGCTTTCTTT CASLLSGRNTEAFF
NA TRBJ1-5 NA TRBV27 TGTGCCAGCAGTTTATCCAGGCTCCATCAGCCCCAGCATTTT CASSLSRLHQPQHF
TRBD1 TRBJ1-2 NA TRBV6-5 TGTGCCAGCAGTTACAAGGGACAGGGGTACTATGGCTACACCTTC CASSYKGQGYYGYTF
NA TRBJ1-1 NA TRBV11-2 TGTGCCAGCGGGGCCCCAGGGGCGAACACTGAAGCTTTCTTT CASGAPGANTEAFF
TRBD2 TRBJ2-1 NA TRBV27 TGTGCCAGCAGTGCAACGCCTGGACTAGCGGGCTACAATGAGCAGTTCTTC CASSATPGLAGYNEQFF
TRBD2 TRBJ2-1 NA TRBV9 TGTGCCAGCAGCCTTAATAGGCTAGCGGGGGCCGGTGAGCAGTTCTTC CASSLNRLAGAGEQFF
NA TRBJ2-2 NA TRBV13 TGTGCCAGCAGCTCCGGTTCCGGGGAGCTGTTTTTT CASSSGSGELFF
TRBD1 TRBJ2-1 NA TRBV7-3 TGTGCCAGCAGCGCCGGGACAGGACAGCAGTTCTTC CASSAGTGQQFF
NA TRBJ1-5 NA TRBV2 TGTGCCAGCAGTCCTGGCTCGGCCAGGAACAATCAGCCCCAGCATTTT CASSPGSARNNQPQHF
TRBD1 TRBJ1-1 NA TRBV9 TGTGCCAGCAGCGTAGGTTACGACAGGGCCTCATACACTGAAGCTTTCTTT CASSVGYDRASYTEAFF
TRBD2 TRBJ2-3 NA TRBV29-1 TGCAGCTCCGCCGCGGGGGAGGATACGCAGTATTTT CSSAAGEDTQYF
NA TRBJ1-2 NA TRBV4-3 TGCGCCAGCAGCCAAGATCGTATCCAGGCTCTCTATGGCTACACCTTC CASSQDRIQALYGYTF
NA TRBJ1-2 NA TRBV4-3 TGCGCCAGCAGCCAAGTAATCTCGGACACCTATGGCTACACCTTC CASSQVISDTYGYTF
TRBD1 TRBJ1-1 NA TRBV2 TGTGCCAGCAGGGACAGGGGGCGCGGCACTCGAATGAACACTGAAGCTTTCTTT CASRDRGRGTRMNTEAFF
TRBD2 TRBJ2-2 NA TRBV13 TGTGCCAGCAGCTCCACCCGGGGCGGGGGGCGACGTGCAACCCTCGGGGAGCTGTTTTTT CASSSTRGGGRRATLGELFF
TRBD2 TRBJ2-5 medium-sized TRBV4-1 TGCGCCAGCAGCCTTAGCGGGGGGGCGGGCGAGACCCAGTACTTC CASSLSGGAGETQYF
NA TRBJ2-5 once TRBV14 TGTGCCAGCAGCCAAGCGGGAGTCCAAGAGACCCAGTACTTC CASSQAGVQETQYF
TRBD2 TRBJ2-3 NA TRBV13 TGTGCCAGCAGCCCAGGCTCTAGCGGGGACGACAGCACAGATACGCAGTATTTT CASSPGSSGDDSTDTQYF
TRBD1 TRBJ2-7 NA TRBV29-1 TGCAGCGTTGATGCGGGACAGGGGAGCTACGAGCAGTACTTC CSVDAGQGSYEQYF
NA TRBJ1-2 few TRBV7-9 TGTGCCAGCAGCTCACCAGGGAATCTGGGCTATGGCTACACCTTC CASSSPGNLGYGYTF
TRBD1 TRBJ2-7 few TRBV7-8 TGTGCCAGCAGCCAAGGCGAGGGACAGGGATTCTACGAGCAGTACTTC CASSQGEGQGFYEQYF
NA TRBJ1-2 NA TRBV27 TGTGCCAGCAGACAGGGTGCTGACTATGGCTACACCTTC CASRQGADYGYTF
NA TRBJ1-1 once TRBV6-4 TGTGCCAGCTACCATGGCCTCCGGGACAAAAACACTGAAGCTTTCTTT CASYHGLRDKNTEAFF
NA TRBJ2-7 NA TRBV11-2 TGTGCCAGCAGCTCAAAAACAAACTACGTCGAGCAGTACTTC CASSSKTNYVEQYF
NA TRBJ2-3 NA TRBV27 TGTGCCAGCAGATTGACTCCAGATACGCAGTATTTT CASRLTPDTQYF
NA TRBJ1-4 NA TRBV2 TGTGCCAGCAGTCGCGGGGGAGAAAAACTGTTTTTT CASSRGGEKLFF
NA TRBJ2-7 NA TRBV5-8 TGTGCCAGCAGCTTGGTTATCCACGAGCAGTACTTC CASSLVIHEQYF
NA TRBJ1-5 NA TRBV4-3 TGCGCCAGCAGCCAAGGCCTCACTGGGCCCCAGCATTTT CASSQGLTGPQHF
NA TRBJ2-2 once TRBV27 TGTGCCAGCACCCTGTTTGGTTCCCGCCTAAGCGCGAACACCGGGGAGCTGTTTTTT CASTLFGSRLSANTGELFF
NA TRBJ2-3 NA TRBV7-8 TGTGCCAGCAGCACGTCGGCAGATACGCAGTATTTT CASSTSADTQYF
TRBD1 TRBJ2-7 once TRBV29-1 TGCAGCGTTGAAGATCCGGGGACAGAAACCTACGAGCAGTACTTC CSVEDPGTETYEQYF
NA TRBJ1-5 NA TRBV14 TGTGCCAGCAGCCAAGTGAGGGTGGAAACACGAATCCAGCCCCAGCATTTT CASSQVRVETRIQPQHF